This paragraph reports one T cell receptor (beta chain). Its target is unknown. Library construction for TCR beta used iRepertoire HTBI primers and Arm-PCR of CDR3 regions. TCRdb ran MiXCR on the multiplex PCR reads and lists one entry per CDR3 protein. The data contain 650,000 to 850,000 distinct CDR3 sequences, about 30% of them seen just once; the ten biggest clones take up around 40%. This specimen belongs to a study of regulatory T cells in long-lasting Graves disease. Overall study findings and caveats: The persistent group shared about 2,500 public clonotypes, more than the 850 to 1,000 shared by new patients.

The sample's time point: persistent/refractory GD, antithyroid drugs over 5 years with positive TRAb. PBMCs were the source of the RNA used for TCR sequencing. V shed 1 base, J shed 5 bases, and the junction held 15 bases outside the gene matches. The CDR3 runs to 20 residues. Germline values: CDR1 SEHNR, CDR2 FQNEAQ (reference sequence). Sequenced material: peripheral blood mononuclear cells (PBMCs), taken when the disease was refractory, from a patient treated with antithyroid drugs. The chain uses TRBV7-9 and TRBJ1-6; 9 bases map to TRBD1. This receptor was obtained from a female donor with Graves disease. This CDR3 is CASSLGGTGHTRRDNSPLHF. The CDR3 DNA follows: TGTGCCAGCAGCTTAGGTGGGACAGGGCATACCCGGCGGGATAATTCACCCCTCCACTTT. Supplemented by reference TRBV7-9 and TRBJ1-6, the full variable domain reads DTGVSQNPRHKITKRGQNVTFRCDPISEHNRLYWYRQTLGQGPEFLTYFQNEAQLEKSRLLSDRFSAERPKGSFSTLEIQRTEQGDSAMYLCASSLGGTGHTRRDNSPLHFGNGTRLTVT.